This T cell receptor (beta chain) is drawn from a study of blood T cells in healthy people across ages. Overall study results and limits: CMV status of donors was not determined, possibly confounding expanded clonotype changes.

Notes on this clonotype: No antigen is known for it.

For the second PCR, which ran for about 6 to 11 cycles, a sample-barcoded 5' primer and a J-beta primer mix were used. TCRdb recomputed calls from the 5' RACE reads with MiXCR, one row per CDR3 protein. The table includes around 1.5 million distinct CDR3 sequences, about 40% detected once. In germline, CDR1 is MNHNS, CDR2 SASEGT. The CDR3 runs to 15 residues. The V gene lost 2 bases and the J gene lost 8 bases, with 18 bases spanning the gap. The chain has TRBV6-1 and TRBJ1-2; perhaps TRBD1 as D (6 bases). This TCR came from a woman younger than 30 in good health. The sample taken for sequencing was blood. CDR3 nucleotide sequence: TGTGCCAGCAGTGAATATTCCGGGGGCGCGTCGGGCTACACCTTC. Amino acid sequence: CASSEYSGGASGYTF.